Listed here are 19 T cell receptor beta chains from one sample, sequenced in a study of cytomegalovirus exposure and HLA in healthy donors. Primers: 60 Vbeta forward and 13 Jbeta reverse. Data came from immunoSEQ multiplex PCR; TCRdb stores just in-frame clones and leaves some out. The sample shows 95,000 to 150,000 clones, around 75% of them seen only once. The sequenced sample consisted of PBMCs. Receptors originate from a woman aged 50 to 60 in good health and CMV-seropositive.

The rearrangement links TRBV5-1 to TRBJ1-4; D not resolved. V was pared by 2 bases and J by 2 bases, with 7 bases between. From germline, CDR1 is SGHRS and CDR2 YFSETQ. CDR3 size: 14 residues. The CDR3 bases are TGCGCCAGCAGCTTTCTAACCACTAATGAAAAACTGTTTTTT. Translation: CASSFLTTNEKLFF.

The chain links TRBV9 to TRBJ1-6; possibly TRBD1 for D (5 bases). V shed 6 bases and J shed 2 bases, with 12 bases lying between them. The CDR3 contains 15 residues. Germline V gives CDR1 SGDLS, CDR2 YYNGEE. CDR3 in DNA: TGTGCCAGCACTGGAGGGGCACCCTATAATTCACCCCTCCACTTT. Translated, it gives CASTGGAPYNSPLHF. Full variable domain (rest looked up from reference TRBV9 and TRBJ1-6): DSGVTQTPKHLITATGQRVTLRCSPRSGDLSVYWYQQSLDQGLQFLIQYYNGEERAKGNILERFSAQQFPDLHSELNLSSLELGDSALYFCASTGGAPYNSPLHFGNGTRLTVT.

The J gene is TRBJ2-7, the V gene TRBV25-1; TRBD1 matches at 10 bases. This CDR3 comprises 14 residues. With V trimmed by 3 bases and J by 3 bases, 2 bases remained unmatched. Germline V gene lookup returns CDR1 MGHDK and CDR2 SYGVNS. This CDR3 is CASSETGGGYEQYF. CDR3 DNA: TGTGCCAGCAGTGAGACAGGGGGCGGCTACGAGCAGTACTTC.

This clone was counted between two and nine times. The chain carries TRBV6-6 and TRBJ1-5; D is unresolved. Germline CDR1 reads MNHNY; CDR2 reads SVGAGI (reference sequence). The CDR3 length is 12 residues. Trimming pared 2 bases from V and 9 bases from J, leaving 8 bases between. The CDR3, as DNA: TGTGCCAGCAGTTACCGGGCGGGGCCCCAGCATTTT. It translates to CASSYRAGPQHF.

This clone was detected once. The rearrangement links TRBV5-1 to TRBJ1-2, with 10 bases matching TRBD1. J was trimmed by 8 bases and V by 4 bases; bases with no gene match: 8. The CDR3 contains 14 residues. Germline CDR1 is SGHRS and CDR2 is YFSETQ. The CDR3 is CASSVSGTGVGYTF. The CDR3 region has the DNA TGCGCCAGCAGCGTATCCGGGACAGGGGTCGGCTACACCTTC.

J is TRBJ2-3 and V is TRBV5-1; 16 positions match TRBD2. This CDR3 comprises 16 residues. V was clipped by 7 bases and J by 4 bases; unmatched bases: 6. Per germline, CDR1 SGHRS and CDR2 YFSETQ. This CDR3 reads CASGDGTSGRADTQYF. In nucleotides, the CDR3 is TGCGCCAGCGGGGACGGGACTAGCGGGAGGGCAGATACGCAGTATTTT. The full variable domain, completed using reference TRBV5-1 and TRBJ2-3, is KAGVTQTPRYLIKTRGQQVTLSCSPISGHRSVSWYQQTPGQGLQFLFEYFSETQRNKGNFPGRFSGRQFSNSRSEMNVSTLELGDSALYLCASGDGTSGRADTQYFGPGTRLTVL.

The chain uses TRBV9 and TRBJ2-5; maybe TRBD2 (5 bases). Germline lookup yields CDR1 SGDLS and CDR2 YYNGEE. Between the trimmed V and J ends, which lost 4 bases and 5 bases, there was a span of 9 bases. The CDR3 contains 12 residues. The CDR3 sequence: CASSPTGETQYF. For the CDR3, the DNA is TGTGCCAGCAGCCCAACGGGGGAGACCCAGTACTTC.

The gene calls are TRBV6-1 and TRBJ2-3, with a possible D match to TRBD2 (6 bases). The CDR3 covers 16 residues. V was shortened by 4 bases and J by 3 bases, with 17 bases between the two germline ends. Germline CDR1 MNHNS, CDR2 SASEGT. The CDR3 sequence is CASSAFLRGGTDTQYF. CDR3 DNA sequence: TGTGCCAGCAGTGCCTTCCTGCGGGGTGGTACAGATACGCAGTATTTT.

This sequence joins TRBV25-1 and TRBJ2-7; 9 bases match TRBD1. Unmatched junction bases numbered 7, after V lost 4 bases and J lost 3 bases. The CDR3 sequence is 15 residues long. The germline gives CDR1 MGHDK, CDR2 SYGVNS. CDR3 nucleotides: TGTGCCAGCAGTGGGGGACAGGGCGTCCACTACGAGCAGTACTTC. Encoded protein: CASSGGQGVHYEQYF.

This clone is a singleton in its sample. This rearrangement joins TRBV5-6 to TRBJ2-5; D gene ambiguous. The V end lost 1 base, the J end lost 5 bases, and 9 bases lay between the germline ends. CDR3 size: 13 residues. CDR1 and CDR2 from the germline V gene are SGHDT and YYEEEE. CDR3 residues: CASSLNPPETQYF. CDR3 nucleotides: TGTGCCAGCAGCTTGAATCCTCCGGAGACCCAGTACTTC.

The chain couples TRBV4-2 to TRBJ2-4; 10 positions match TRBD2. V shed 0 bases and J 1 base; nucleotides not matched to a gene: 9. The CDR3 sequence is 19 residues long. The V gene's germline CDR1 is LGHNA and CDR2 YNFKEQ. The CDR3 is CASSQDRTSGNGAKNIQYF. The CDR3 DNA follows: TGTGCCAGCAGCCAAGACAGGACTAGCGGTAACGGGGCCAAAAACATTCAGTACTTC.

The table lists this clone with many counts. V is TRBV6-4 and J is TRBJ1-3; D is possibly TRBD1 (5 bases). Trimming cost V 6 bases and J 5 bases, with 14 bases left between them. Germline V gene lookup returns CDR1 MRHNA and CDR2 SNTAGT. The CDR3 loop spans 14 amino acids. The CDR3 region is CASRIQGGRNTIYF. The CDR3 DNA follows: TGTGCCAGCAGAATTCAGGGAGGAAGAAACACCATATATTTT.

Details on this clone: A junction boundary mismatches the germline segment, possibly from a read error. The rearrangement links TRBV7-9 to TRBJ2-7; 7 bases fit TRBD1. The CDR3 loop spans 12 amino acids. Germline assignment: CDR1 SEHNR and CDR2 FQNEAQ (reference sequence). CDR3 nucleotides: TGTTCCAGCAGCTCGGGACAGTACGAGCAGTACTTC. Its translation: CSSSSGQYEQYF.

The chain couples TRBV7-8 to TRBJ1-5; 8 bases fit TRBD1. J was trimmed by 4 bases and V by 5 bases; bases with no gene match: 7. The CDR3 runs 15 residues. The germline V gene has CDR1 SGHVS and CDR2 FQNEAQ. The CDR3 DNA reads TGTGCCAGCAGCCCTGGGACAGGCGCAAATCAGCCCCAGCATTTT. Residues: CASSPGTGANQPQHF.

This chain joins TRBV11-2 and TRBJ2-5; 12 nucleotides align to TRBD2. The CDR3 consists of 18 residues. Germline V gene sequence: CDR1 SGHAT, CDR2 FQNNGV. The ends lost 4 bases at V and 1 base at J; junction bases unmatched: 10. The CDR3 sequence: CASSSAIGTSGFQETQYF. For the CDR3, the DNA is TGTGCCAGCAGCTCCGCCATTGGGACTAGCGGGTTCCAAGAGACCCAGTACTTC.

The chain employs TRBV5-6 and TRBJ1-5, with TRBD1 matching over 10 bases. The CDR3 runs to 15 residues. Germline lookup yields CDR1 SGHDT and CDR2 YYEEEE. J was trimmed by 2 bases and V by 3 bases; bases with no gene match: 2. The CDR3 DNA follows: TGTGCCAGCAGCTCAGGGACAGGGGGCAATCAGCCCCAGCATTTT. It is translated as CASSSGTGGNQPQHF.

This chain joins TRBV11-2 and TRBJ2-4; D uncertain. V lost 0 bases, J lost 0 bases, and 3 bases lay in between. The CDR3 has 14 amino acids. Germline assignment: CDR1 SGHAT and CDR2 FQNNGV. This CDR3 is CASSLDIAKNIQYF. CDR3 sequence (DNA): TGTGCCAGCAGCTTAGATATAGCCAAAAACATTCAGTACTTC.

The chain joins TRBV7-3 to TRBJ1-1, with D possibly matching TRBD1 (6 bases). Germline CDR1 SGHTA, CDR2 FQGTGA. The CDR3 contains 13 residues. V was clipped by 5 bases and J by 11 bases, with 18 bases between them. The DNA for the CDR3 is TGTGCCAGCAGCATAAACAGGGCCCGCAGGGCTTTCTTT. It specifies CASSINRARRAFF.

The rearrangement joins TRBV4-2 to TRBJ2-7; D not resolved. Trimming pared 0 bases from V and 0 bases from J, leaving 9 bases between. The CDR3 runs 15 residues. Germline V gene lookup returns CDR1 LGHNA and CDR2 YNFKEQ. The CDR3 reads CASSQEGAVSYEQYF. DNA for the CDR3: TGTGCCAGCAGCCAAGAAGGAGCAGTCTCCTACGAGCAGTACTTC.